Following are 3 T cell receptor beta chains from one sample sequenced in a study of regulatory T cells in long-lasting Graves disease (dated by TCRdb to the early 2020s). The protocol used for the library was multiplex PCR. The sequencer listed for this sample is Illumina HiSeq 4000. TCR beta libraries were built with iRepertoire HTBI primers and Arm-PCR amplification of CDR3 regions. Using fastp at Q25 and MiXCR, TCRdb reprocessed the public reads and kept productive beta chains. Every CDR3 protein is listed once, alongside the most common genes and DNA of its rows. Present in this sample are a few hundred thousand distinct CDR3 sequences, 16% of which were seen just once. Of the sample, about 32% is held by the ten largest clones. In the paper's terms, the time point label means: newly diagnosed GD, antithyroid drugs for less than 3 months. For both TCR sequencing and RNA sequencing, RNA was extracted from PBMCs using TRIzol.

A further study also used this sample, focusing on T cells in Graves' hyperthyroidism and ophthalmopathy.

Source: peripheral blood mononuclear cells (PBMCs), taken at new diagnosis, from a patient treated with antithyroid drugs. These receptors all come from a man between 40 and 49 years old with Graves disease. Donor details come from another sample of the same person, matched by shared clones.

This clonotype has ten or more counts. J is TRBJ2-1 and V is TRBV29-1, with 10 nucleotides matching TRBD1. CDR1 is SQVTM, CDR2 ANQGSEA, per germline. The ends lost 7 bases at V and 3 bases at J; junction bases unmatched: 6. The length of the CDR3 is 14 residues. The CDR3 spells CSARDRGRYNEQFF. As DNA, the CDR3 is TGCAGCGCCCGGGACAGGGGACGCTACAATGAGCAGTTCTTC.

This clonotype has only a few counts. The chain combines TRBV5-6 with TRBJ2-3, with TRBD2 matching 13 bases. Germline lookup yields CDR1 SGHDT and CDR2 YYEEEE. This CDR3 contains 16 residues. J lost 7 bases, V lost 7 bases, and 12 bases had no gene match. The CDR3 DNA reads as TGTGCCAGCCAAGGACTAGCGGGGGCCTCCGCGAATACGCAGTATTTT. Translation: CASQGLAGASANTQYF.

At least ten counts were recorded for this clonotype. V gene TRBV2 combines with J gene TRBJ1-2; D possibly corresponds to TRBD1 (5 bases). V was pared by 2 bases and J by 7 bases, with 14 bases between. The CDR3 runs 14 residues. The germline gives CDR1 SNHLY, CDR2 FYNNEI. CDR3 sequence reads: CASSEYRREAGYTF. DNA of the CDR3: TGTGCCAGCAGTGAATATCGCAGGGAGGCTGGCTACACCTTC.